This TCR beta chain derives from a study of cytomegalovirus exposure and HLA in healthy donors. Points from the study as a whole: Cytomegalovirus-associated status was assigned to roughly 160 TCR beta chains. There were some V segments, including TRBV6-2 and TRBV6-3, excluded as indistinguishable. Reports state that TCR beta sequences accurately predicted most subjects' HLA-A and HLA-B alleles. Cytomegalovirus status was reportedly diagnosed by the classifier with high specificity and sensitivity.

In the PCR, 60 Vbeta and 13 Jbeta primers were used. Sequencing was performed with immunoSEQ multiplex PCR; in TCRdb, only in-frame clones are kept and a portion is missing. The sample records about 120,000 clones, more than 60% being singletons. The CDR3 extends over 14 amino acids. Germline CDR1 and CDR2: MNHEY and SVGAGI. V lost 5 bases and J lost 4, with 14 bases in between. For this clone: As yet, its antigen is unknown.

The receptor was isolated from a woman aged 40 to 50 in good health and CMV-seropositive. Sequences were obtained from PBMCs. The V call is TRBV6-5, the J call TRBJ1-2; TRBD1 might be the D (5 bases). DNA for the CDR3: TGTGCCAGCAGTGAAACAGGTGATATCTATGGCTACACCTTC. Encoded protein: CASSETGDIYGYTF.